The clone carrying this TCR beta chain was counted a few times. When naive CD8 T cells were sorted, they were gated as CD8+CD4-CCR7+CD45RA+. Libraries of bulk TCR were made by previously described methods (with listed TCR primers). TCRdb reprocessed the PCR reads via MiXCR and lists one record per CDR3 protein. The sample shows over 70,000 distinct CDR3 sequences, 20% to 30% of them seen only once. The data belong to a study of molecular identifiers for immune sequencing clone quantification. Material for sequencing was naive CD8+ T cells from blood, with Jurkat cell RNA spiked in. As for subset: FACS-sorted CD8+CD4-CCR7+CD45RA+ naive T cells. The TCR comes from a human donor in good health. Some libraries in this study had Jurkat cell RNA spiked in.

CDR3 coding DNA: TGTGCCAGCACGAGACAGGGGGACACCAATGAAAAACTGTTTTTT. Its translation is CASTRQGDTNEKLFF. J is TRBJ1-4 and V is TRBV2, with 9 bases that match TRBD1. Per germline, CDR1 SNHLY and CDR2 FYNNEI. Unmatched junction bases numbered 8, after V lost 7 bases and J lost 5 bases. The CDR3 runs to 15 residues.